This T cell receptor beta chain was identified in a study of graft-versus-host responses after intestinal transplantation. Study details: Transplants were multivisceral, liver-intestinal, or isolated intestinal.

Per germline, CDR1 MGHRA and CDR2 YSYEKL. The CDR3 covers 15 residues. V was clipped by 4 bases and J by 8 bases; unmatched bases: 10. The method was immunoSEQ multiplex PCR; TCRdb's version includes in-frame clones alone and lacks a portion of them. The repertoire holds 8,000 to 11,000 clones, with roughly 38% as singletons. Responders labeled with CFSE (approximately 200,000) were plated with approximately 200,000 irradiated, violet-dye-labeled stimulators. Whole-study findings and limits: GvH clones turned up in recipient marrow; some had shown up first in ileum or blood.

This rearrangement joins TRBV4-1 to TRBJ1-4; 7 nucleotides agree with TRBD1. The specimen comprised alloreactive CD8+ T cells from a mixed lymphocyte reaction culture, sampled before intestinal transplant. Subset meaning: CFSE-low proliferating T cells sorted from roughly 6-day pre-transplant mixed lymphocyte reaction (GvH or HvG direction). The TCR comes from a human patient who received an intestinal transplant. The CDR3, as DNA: TGCGCCAGCAGCCCTGTAGACAGGGTGGGAGAAAAACTGTTTTTT. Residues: CASSPVDRVGEKLFF.